These 25 T cell receptor beta chains came from one sample sequenced in a study of shared clonotypes between healthy human individuals. TCRdb keeps only in-frame clones here, not all; method: immunoSEQ multiplex PCR. The sample includes a few million clones, about 93% seen only once; the top ten take around 1.7%. The naive CD8 subset, CD45RO-negative cells positively selected for CCR7, excluded terminally differentiated effector memory CD45RA+ cells. The material sequenced was naive CD8+ T cells from PBMCs. These receptors were collected from a man aged 18 to 35 in good health. Some clones in this sample may be carry-over from other donors' samples.

The chain combines TRBV28 with TRBJ1-4; TRBD1 agrees at 9 bases. CDR1 and CDR2 from the germline V gene are MDHEN and SYDVKM. V lost 6 bases to trimming and J lost 3 bases; unmatched junction nucleotides: 8. The CDR3 contains 16 residues. The CDR3: CASRRQGGVANEKLFF. CDR3 bases: TGTGCCAGCAGGAGACAGGGGGGGGTGGCTAATGAAAAACTGTTTTTT.

CDR3 in amino acids: CASIPGGAGGPFHPNEQYF. The CDR3 DNA is TGTGCCAGCATCCCCGGGGGGGCAGGGGGCCCGTTTCATCCCAACGAGCAGTACTTC. The rearrangement uses TRBV27 and TRBJ2-7; D may be TRBD1 or TRBD2 (8 bases each). Trimming took off 7 bases at V and 5 bases at J, with 33 bases between the two ends. Germline V CDR1 and CDR2: MNHEY, SMNVEV (reference sequence). The CDR3 contains 19 residues.

This sequence joins TRBV15 and TRBJ2-7; no definite D call. Germline V gene sequence: CDR1 LNHNV, CDR2 YYDKDF (reference sequence). V lost 8 bases to trimming and J lost 4 bases, with 9 bases between them. The CDR3 totals 11 residues. CDR3 nucleotides: TGTGCCACCGGGGATTTTTACGAGCAGTACTTC. Translating gives CATGDFYEQYF.

The chain is built from TRBV5-8 and TRBJ1-4; D gene uncertain. Germline-derived CDR1 and CDR2 are SGHTS and YDEGEE. The CDR3 is 14 residues long. The V end was cut by 5 bases, the J end by 8 bases, with 16 bases between. The CDR3 DNA sequence: TGTGCCAGCAGTCTGGAGCTTTACTTCGAAAAACTGTTTTTT. Translating it yields CASSLELYFEKLFF.

Of note for this clone: The sample has other DNA sequences that encode this CDR3 too. This sequence joins TRBV9 and TRBJ2-2, with D uncertain. Germline V CDR1 and CDR2: SGDLS, YYNGEE. V lost 1 base, J lost 6 bases, and 4 bases lay in between. The CDR3 is made up of 12 amino acids. The CDR3 reads CASSVSSGELFF. CDR3 coding DNA: TGTGCCAGCAGCGTATCCTCCGGGGAGCTGTTTTTT.

The rearrangement joins TRBV9 to TRBJ2-7; 9 bases match TRBD1. Germline CDR1 SGDLS, CDR2 YYNGEE. This CDR3 comprises 15 residues. With 3 bases clipped from V and 2 bases from J, the junction kept 6 bases outside the gene matches. CDR3 protein: CASSAGQGLTYEQYF. As DNA, the CDR3 is TGTGCCAGCAGCGCGGGACAGGGTTTAACCTACGAGCAGTACTTC.

The chain couples TRBV27 to TRBJ2-3; no definite D call. V was trimmed by 7 bases and J by 0 bases, leaving 11 bases between them. The CDR3 loop spans 14 amino acids. The germline gives CDR1 MNHEY, CDR2 SMNVEV (reference sequence). The CDR3 DNA sequence: TGTGCCAGCACTTCCCTAACTAGCACAGATACGCAGTATTTT. Its translation is CASTSLTSTDTQYF.

The chain has TRBV10-2 and TRBJ2-5; 7 bases are shared with TRBD2. Unmatched junction bases numbered 10, after V lost 8 bases and J lost 4 bases. The germline V gene encodes CDR1 WSHSY and CDR2 SAAADI. The CDR3 covers 14 residues. Written as DNA, the CDR3 is TGCGCCAGCGGTTATGCCGCGGGAGCAGAGACCCAGTACTTC. Translating it yields CASGYAAGAETQYF.

The rearrangement links TRBV28 to TRBJ2-7, with unresolved D. Germline V CDR1 and CDR2: MDHEN, SYDVKM. This CDR3 region has 15 residues. V shed 1 base and J shed 2 bases, with 12 bases lying between them. CDR3 sequence reads: CASSLYRSAPYEQYF. CDR3 in DNA: TGTGCCAGCAGTTTATATCGCTCGGCCCCCTACGAGCAGTACTTC.

The V gene is TRBV18, the J gene TRBJ1-1, with D perhaps TRBD1 (5 bases). The germline CDR1 and CDR2 sequences are KGHSH and LQKENI. There are 15 residues in the CDR3. The V gene lost 5 bases and the J gene lost 3 bases, with 16 bases spanning the gap. In nucleotides, the CDR3 is TGTGCCAGCTCAGCCCCTGGGGGTTGGGACACTGAAGCTTTCTTT. Protein product: CASSAPGGWDTEAFF.

This chain connects TRBV11-3 to TRBJ2-7, with D uncertain. Trimming pared 1 base from V and 4 bases from J, leaving 8 bases between. The CDR3 length is 13 residues. The V gene's germline CDR1 is SGHNT and CDR2 YENEEA. The CDR3 is CASSLGYGYEQYF. CDR3 coding DNA: TGTGCCAGCAGCTTAGGATACGGTTACGAGCAGTACTTC.

The chain is built from TRBV6-1 and TRBJ1-1, with D perhaps matching TRBD1 (5 bases). Germline V lookup: CDR1 MNHNS, CDR2 SASEGT. The CDR3 has 15 amino acids. V gave up 3 bases and J gave up 5 bases, with 16 bases separating them. CDR3 loop: CASSDDSGRRTEAFF. CDR3 nucleotide sequence: TGTGCCAGCAGTGACGACAGCGGCCGGCGGACTGAAGCTTTCTTT.

This clone has just one count. V gene TRBV2 combines with J gene TRBJ2-1; TRBD2 matches at 9 bases. In germline, CDR1 is SNHLY, CDR2 FYNNEI. Trimming cost V 8 bases and J 2 bases; bases outside gene matches: 13. This CDR3 contains 17 residues. CDR3 coding DNA: TGTGCCAGCCGACGGCTAGCGGGGATGGGCGCCTACAATGAGCAGTTCTTC. It is translated as CASRRLAGMGAYNEQFF. The complete variable domain, with remaining parts taken from reference TRBV2 and TRBJ2-1, reads EPEVTQTPSHQVTQMGQEVILRCVPISNHLYFYWYRQILGQKVEFLVSFYNNEISEKSEIFDDQFSVERPDGSNFTLKIRSTKLEDSAMYFCASRRLAGMGAYNEQFFGPGTRLTVL.

For the CDR3, the DNA is TGTGCCAGCAGTGAAGGAGGGTCCAAACCCTACGAGCAGTACTTC. This translates into CASSEGGSKPYEQYF. V usage is TRBV2 and J usage is TRBJ2-7; D possibly corresponds to TRBD2 (5 bases). The germline CDR1 and CDR2 sequences are SNHLY and FYNNEI. Trimming shortened V by 1 base and J by 2 bases, and 12 bases separated the two germline ends. The CDR3 length is 15 residues.

The chain joins TRBV27 to TRBJ1-1; D is uncertain. Deletions cut 6 bases from V and 7 bases from J, with 15 bases between. This CDR3 has 13 residues. Germline lookup yields CDR1 MNHEY and CDR2 SMNVEV (reference sequence). The CDR3 here is CASSPPGLSEAFF. The CDR3 DNA is TGTGCCAGCAGCCCCCCCGGCTTGAGTGAAGCTTTCTTT.

The chain carries TRBV7-2 and TRBJ2-5, with no clear D. Trimming took 0 bases from V and 1 from J, leaving 9 bases between them. CDR1 SGHTA and CDR2 FQGNSA come from the germline V gene. This CDR3 contains 15 residues. Written as DNA, the CDR3 is TGTGCCAGCAGCTTAGCGATGTTTGTCCAAGAGACCCAGTACTTC. Translated, it gives CASSLAMFVQETQYF.

With respect to this clone: This CDR3 is also generated by other DNA sequences in the sample. CDR3 in DNA: TGTGCCAGCAGCTTAGTAGGCGGGGAGCTGTTTTTT. Its protein product is CASSLVGGELFF. This chain uses TRBV7-3 with TRBJ2-2; no definite D call. Trimming cost V 2 bases and J 7 bases, with 5 bases left between them. The CDR3 is 12 residues long. Germline CDR1 and CDR2: SGHTA and FQGTGA.

The V call is TRBV27, the J call TRBJ2-3; possibly TRBD1 for D (5 bases). V dropped 2 bases and J dropped 5 bases, with 11 bases sitting between them. Per the germline V gene, CDR1 is MNHEY and CDR2 is SMNVEV (reference sequence). This CDR3 contains 14 residues. CDR3 residues: CASSLNRLLDTQYF. The CDR3 DNA reads TGTGCCAGCAGTTTAAACAGGTTATTAGATACGCAGTATTTT.

V and J are TRBV30 and TRBJ2-1; D is uncertain. The CDR3 extends over 13 amino acids. V lost 0 bases, J lost 13 bases, and 16 bases lay in between. Germline V lookup: CDR1 GTSNPN, CDR2 SVGIG (reference sequence). The CDR3 DNA reads as TGTGCCTGGAGTGTATTCTGGACGTCTGACCAGTTCTTC. It specifies CAWSVFWTSDQFF.

The rearrangement links TRBV6-5 to TRBJ2-7; tentatively, D is TRBD1 (6 bases). V was clipped by 8 bases and J by 11 bases, with 16 bases between them. The CDR3 sequence is 11 residues long. Germline CDR1 MNHEY, CDR2 SVGAGI. The CDR3 coding sequence is TGTGCCAGCGAAACAGGGTCGCTGAAGTACTTC. This translates into CASETGSLKYF.

The rearrangement uses TRBV10-3 and TRBJ1-4; 8 nucleotides agree with TRBD1. Unmatched junction bases numbered 9, after V lost 11 bases and J lost 7 bases. Germline V gives CDR1 ENHRY, CDR2 SYGVKD. The length of the CDR3 is 13 residues. Written as DNA, the CDR3 is TGTGCCTCCCGACAGGGGCTGGGTGAAAAACTGTTTTTT. This translates into CASRQGLGEKLFF.

The genes are TRBV19 and TRBJ2-7; weak D call: TRBD1 (6 bases). The CDR3 sequence is 13 residues long. The germline V and J ends were trimmed by 8 bases and 0 bases, with 11 bases remaining between them. CDR1 and CDR2 (germline): LNHDA, SQIVND (reference sequence). In DNA form, the CDR3 reads TGTGCCAGTGCTCACAGGGTCTCCTACGAGCAGTACTTC. Amino acid sequence: CASAHRVSYEQYF. Supplemented by reference TRBV19 and TRBJ2-7, the full variable domain reads DGGITQSPKYLFRKEGQNVTLSCEQNLNHDAMYWYRQDPGQGLRLIYYSQIVNDFQKGDIAEGYSVSREKKESFPLTVTSAQKNPTAFYLCASAHRVSYEQYFGPGTRLTVT.

The chain carries TRBV6-9 and TRBJ2-3; 12 nucleotides agree with TRBD2. Germline-derived CDR1 and CDR2 are MNHGY and SVAAGI. This CDR3 spans 17 amino acids. J was trimmed by 3 bases and V by 2 bases; bases with no gene match: 6. The CDR3 here is CASSYPTTSGRTDTQYF. Written as DNA, the CDR3 is TGTGCCAGCAGTTATCCGACGACTAGCGGGAGAACAGATACGCAGTATTTT.

This clone showed up just once. As DNA, the CDR3 is TGTGCCAGCAGCTTAGCCAGGAAGACCCAGTACTTC. Its protein is CASSLARKTQYF. V and J are TRBV13 and TRBJ2-5; no clear D gene. Trimming cost V 1 base and J 6 bases, with 6 bases left between them. This CDR3 has 12 amino acids. CDR1 and CDR2 (germline): PRHDT, FYEKMQ (reference sequence).

Details on this clone: Distinct nucleotide sequences in the sample also encode this CDR3. The chain carries TRBV11-2 and TRBJ2-7, with 7 bases lining up with TRBD1. Trimming at V came to 5 bases and at J to 2 bases, leaving 6 bases not matched to a gene. CDR3 size: 14 residues. Looked up from germline, CDR1 is SGHAT and CDR2 is FQNNGV. The CDR3: CASSPDRVTYEQYF. The CDR3 DNA sequence: TGTGCCAGCAGCCCCGACAGGGTTACCTACGAGCAGTACTTC. The whole variable domain, filled in from reference TRBV11-2 and TRBJ2-7, reads EAGVAQSPRYKIIEKRQSVAFWCNPISGHATLYWYQQILGQGPKLLIQFQNNGVVDDSQLPKDRFSAERLKGVDSTLKIQPAKLEDSAVYLCASSPDRVTYEQYFGPGTRLTVT.